This T cell receptor (beta chain) was observed in a study of T cells after yellow fever vaccination. Background on the study: Those fractions that held only low numbers of cells were prepared using the SMART-Seq v4 Ultra Low Input RNA kit.

Points from the study as a whole: The secondary response peaked faster, at day 5 versus 15, but was weaker. Shared CD4/CD8 clonotypes were a small share, likely from convergent recombination.

This clonotype was seen a handful of times. Its target is not known. The CDR3 spans 13 residues. Germline V gives CDR1 KGHSH, CDR2 LQKENI. V lost 8 bases, J lost 7 bases, and 12 bases lay in between. Template-switching 5'RACE yielded the TCR cDNA; a universal primer site and UMIs were added in the process. Each CDR3 protein is one row after TCRdb ran MiXCR on the 5' RACE reads. The repertoire holds 280,000 or so distinct CDR3 sequences, with around 10% as singletons. The sample consisted of CD4+ T cells sorted from PBMCs, taken 5 days after the yellow fever booster vaccination. The clonotype comes from a man aged 18 to 29 who received the YFV17D yellow fever vaccine. The V call is TRBV18, the J call TRBJ1-6; D gene uncertain. The CDR3: CASASGSNSPLHF. CDR3 nucleotides: TGTGCCAGCGCAAGCGGGAGCAATTCACCCCTCCACTTT.